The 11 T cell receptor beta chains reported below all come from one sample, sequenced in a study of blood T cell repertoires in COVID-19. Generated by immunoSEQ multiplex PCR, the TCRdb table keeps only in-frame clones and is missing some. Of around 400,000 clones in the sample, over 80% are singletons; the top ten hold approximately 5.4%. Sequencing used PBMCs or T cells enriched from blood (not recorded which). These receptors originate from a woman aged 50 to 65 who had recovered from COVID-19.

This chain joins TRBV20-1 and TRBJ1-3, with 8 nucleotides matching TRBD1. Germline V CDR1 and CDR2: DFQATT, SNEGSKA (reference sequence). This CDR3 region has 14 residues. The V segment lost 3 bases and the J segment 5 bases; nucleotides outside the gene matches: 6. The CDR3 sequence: CSASMQGARNTIYF. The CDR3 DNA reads TGCAGTGCTAGTATGCAGGGGGCGAGAAACACCATATATTTT.

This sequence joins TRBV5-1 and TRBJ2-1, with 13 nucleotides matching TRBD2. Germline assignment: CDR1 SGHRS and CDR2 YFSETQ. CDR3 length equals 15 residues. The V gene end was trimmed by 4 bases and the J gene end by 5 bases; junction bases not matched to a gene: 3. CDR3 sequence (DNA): TGCGCCAGCAGCCGAGGGACTAGCGGGGACAATGAGCAGTTCTTC. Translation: CASSRGTSGDNEQFF.

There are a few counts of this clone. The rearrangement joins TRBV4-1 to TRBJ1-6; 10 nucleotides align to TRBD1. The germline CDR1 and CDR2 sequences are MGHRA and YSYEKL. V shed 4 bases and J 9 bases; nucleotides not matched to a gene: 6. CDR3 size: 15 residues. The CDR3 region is CASSREGTGVSPLHF. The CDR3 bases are TGCGCCAGCAGCCGAGAAGGGACAGGGGTTTCACCCCTCCACTTT.

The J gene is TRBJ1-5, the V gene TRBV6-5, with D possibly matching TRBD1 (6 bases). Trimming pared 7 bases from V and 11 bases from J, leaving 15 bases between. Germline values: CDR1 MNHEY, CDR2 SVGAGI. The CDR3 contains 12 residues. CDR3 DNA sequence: TGTGCCAGCACCTCGACCCCAGGGGCCCAGCATTTT. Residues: CASTSTPGAQHF.

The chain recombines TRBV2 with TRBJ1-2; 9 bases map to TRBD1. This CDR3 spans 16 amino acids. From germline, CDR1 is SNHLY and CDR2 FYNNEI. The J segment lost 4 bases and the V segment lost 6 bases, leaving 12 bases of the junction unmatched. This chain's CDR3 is CASRGDRDPSFYGYTF. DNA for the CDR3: TGTGCCAGCAGGGGGGACAGGGACCCTAGTTTCTATGGCTACACCTTC.

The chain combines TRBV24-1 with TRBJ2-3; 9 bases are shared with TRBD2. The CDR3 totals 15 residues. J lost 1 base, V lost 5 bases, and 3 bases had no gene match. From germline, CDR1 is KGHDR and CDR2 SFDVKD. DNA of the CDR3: TGTGCCACCAGTGCGGCTAGCGGGGGCACAGATACGCAGTATTTT. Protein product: CATSAASGGTDTQYF.

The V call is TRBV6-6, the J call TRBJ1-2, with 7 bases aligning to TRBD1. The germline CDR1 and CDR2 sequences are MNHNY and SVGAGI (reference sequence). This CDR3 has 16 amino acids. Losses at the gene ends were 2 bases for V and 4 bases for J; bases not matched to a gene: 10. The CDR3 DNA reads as TGTGCCAGCAGTTACGCGAGGACAGGCCCCTCCTATGGCTACACCTTC. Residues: CASSYARTGPSYGYTF.

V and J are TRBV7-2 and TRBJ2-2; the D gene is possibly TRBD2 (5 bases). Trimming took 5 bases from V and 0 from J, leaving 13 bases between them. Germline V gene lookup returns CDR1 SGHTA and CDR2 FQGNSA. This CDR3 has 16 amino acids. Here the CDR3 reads CASSQASGTNTGELFF. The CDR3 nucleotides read TGTGCCAGCAGCCAAGCGAGCGGTACGAACACCGGGGAGCTGTTTTTT. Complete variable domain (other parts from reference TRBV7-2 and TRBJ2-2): GAGVSQSPSNKVTEKGKDVELRCDPISGHTALYWYRQSLGQGLEFLIYFQGNSAPDKSGLPSDRFSAERTGGSVSTLTIQRTQQEDSAVYLCASSQASGTNTGELFFGEGSRLTVL.

CDR3 nucleotides: TGCGCCAGCAGCCAAGAATTAAGGACAGGGAATAACTATGGCTACACCTTC. Its protein is CASSQELRTGNNYGYTF. This chain joins TRBV4-3 and TRBJ1-2, with 8 bases fitting TRBD1. The CDR3 is 17 amino acids. Germline assignment: CDR1 LGHNA and CDR2 YSLEER. V was clipped by 0 bases and J by 1 base; unmatched bases: 7.

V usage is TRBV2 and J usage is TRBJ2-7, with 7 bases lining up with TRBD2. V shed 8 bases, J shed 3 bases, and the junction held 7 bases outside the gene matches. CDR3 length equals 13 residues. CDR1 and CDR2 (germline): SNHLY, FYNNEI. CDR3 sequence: CASGLGGIYEQYF. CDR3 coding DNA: TGTGCCAGCGGGCTGGGGGGGATCTACGAGCAGTACTTC.

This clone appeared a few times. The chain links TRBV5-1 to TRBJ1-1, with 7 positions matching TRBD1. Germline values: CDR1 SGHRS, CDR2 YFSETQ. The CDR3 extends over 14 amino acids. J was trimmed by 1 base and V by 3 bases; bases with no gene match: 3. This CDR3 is CASSSGTANTEAFF. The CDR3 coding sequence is TGCGCCAGCAGCTCCGGGACAGCGAACACTGAAGCTTTCTTT.